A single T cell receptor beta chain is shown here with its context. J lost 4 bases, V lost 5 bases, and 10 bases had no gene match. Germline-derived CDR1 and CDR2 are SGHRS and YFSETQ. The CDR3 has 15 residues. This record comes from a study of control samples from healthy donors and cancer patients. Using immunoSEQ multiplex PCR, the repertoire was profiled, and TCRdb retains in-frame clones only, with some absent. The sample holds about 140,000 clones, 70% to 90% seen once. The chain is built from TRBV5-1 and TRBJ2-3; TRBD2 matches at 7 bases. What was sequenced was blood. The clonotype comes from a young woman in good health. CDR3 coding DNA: TGCGCCAGCAGTGGACGGGAGGCGTCGTCAGATACGCAGTATTTT. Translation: CASSGREASSDTQYF.